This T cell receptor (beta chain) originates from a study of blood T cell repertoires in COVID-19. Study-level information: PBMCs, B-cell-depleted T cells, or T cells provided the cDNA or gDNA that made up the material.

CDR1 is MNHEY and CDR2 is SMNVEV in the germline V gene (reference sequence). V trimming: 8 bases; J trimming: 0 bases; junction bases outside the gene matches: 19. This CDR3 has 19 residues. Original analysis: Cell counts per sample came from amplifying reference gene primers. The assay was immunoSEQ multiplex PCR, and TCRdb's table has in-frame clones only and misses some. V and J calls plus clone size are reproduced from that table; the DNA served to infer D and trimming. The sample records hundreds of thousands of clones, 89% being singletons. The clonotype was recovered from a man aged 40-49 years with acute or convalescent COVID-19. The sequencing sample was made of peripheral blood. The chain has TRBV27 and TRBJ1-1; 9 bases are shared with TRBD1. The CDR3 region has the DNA TGTGCCAGCTGCCAAAACCGCCGCGGGACAGGGCTCATGAACACTGAAGCTTTCTTT. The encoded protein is CASCQNRRGTGLMNTEAFF.